The 5 T cell receptor beta chains reported below all come from one sample, sequenced in a study of blood T cell repertoires in COVID-19 (dated by TCRdb to 2019 to 2021). Library preparation employed the immunoSEQ multiplex PCR assay. TCRdb took this table from immuneACCESS and kept in-frame rearrangements with V and J called. Such tables lack part of the clones; where checked against another copy, unresolved V genes explain under half of the gap, and the rest is unexplained. In this sample the table shows about 160,000 clones, approximately 80% of which occur a single time. Nearly 3.5% of the sample rests with the top ten. What was sequenced was PBMCs or T cells enriched from blood (not recorded which). The receptors derive from a woman in her sixties who had recovered from COVID-19.

The J gene is TRBJ2-7, the V gene TRBV21-1; no check of the table's D call, TRBD1, against the DNA was made. TRBV21-1 is noted as a pseudogene. The CDR3 runs 18 residues. DNA of the CDR3: TGTGCCAGCAGCAAAGGGGATAAGGGGACAGAGGGACTTTACGAGCAGTACTTC. Translating it yields CASSKGDKGTEGLYEQYF.

Here the CDR3 DNA reads TGCGCCAGCAGCTTGGATTATGTGGGGGAGCTGTTTTTT. This sequence encodes CASSLDYVGELFF. The genes are TRBV5-1 and TRBJ2-2, with D unresolved. In germline, CDR1 is SGHRS, CDR2 YFSETQ. Trimming shortened V by 0 bases and J by 8 bases, and 8 bases separated the two germline ends. The CDR3 loop spans 13 amino acids.

The chain combines TRBV6-6 with TRBJ2-7; 9 bases align to TRBD1. This CDR3 has 15 amino acids. The V segment lost 6 bases and the J segment 3 bases; nucleotides outside the gene matches: 9. In germline, CDR1 is MNHNY, CDR2 SVGAGI (reference sequence). In nucleotides, the CDR3 is TGTGCCAGCAGCCCACAGGGGGCAGGGAGCTACGAGCAGTACTTC. It codes for CASSPQGAGSYEQYF.

This clone was seen repeatedly, ten times or more. The chain carries TRBV11-2 and TRBJ1-2; TRBD1 agrees at 8 bases. With V trimmed by 3 bases and J by 6 bases, 6 bases remained unmatched. Germline CDR1 and CDR2: SGHAT and FQNNGV. The CDR3 runs to 14 residues. The CDR3 region is CASSFQDRADGYTF. The CDR3 coding sequence is TGTGCCAGCAGCTTCCAGGACAGGGCGGATGGCTACACCTTC.

This rearrangement joins TRBV7-3 to TRBJ1-2, with unresolved D. V dropped 4 bases and J dropped 8 bases, with 17 bases sitting between them. This CDR3 comprises 14 residues. Germline CDR1 and CDR2: SGHTA and FQGTGA. CDR3 nucleotides: TGTGCCAGCAGCTCAGCGGCGCTGGGCGGAGGCTACACCTTC. Protein product: CASSSAALGGGYTF.